This TCR beta chain is from a study of CD8 T cells in ankylosing spondylitis. TCRdb re-analysed the 5' RACE reads in MiXCR, keeping a single row per CDR3 protein. In the table there are under 150,000 distinct CDR3 sequences, about a tenth of which are singletons. The J segment lost 0 bases and the V segment lost 4 bases, leaving 3 bases of the junction unmatched. Germline CDR1 SGHRS, CDR2 YFSETQ. CDR3 length: 15 amino acids. This clonotype was counted many times. The sample was blood, either unsorted or a sorted T cell fraction (not recorded which). The TCR was taken from a male donor with ankylosing spondylitis or in good health (not recorded which). V usage is TRBV5-1 and J usage is TRBJ2-1; 8 bases map to TRBD2. DNA for the CDR3: TGCGCCAGCAGCATTAGCGGGATCTCCTACAATGAGCAGTTCTTC. It is translated as CASSISGISYNEQFF.